The 28 T cell receptor beta chains below were found in one sample sequenced in a study of OX40 agonist ivuxolimab in advanced cancers. Only in-frame clones appear in the TCRdb table, and some are missing; sequencing was by immunoSEQ multiplex PCR. The repertoire holds tens of thousands of clones, with over 80% as singletons. The sample here was CD4+ or CD8+ T cells sorted from blood, taken in a trial of the OX40 agonist ivuxolimab. The receptors were sampled from an adult with an advanced solid tumor such as melanoma, head and neck, liver or kidney cancer.

A few counts support this clone. The CDR3 loop is CASSQLKILSQYF. The DNA for the CDR3 is TGTGCCAGCAGTCAACTCAAGATCTTGAGCCAGTACTTC. The chain recombines TRBV28 with TRBJ2-5; D uncertain. The germline gives CDR1 MDHEN, CDR2 SYDVKM. Trimming pared 5 bases from V and 10 bases from J, leaving 17 bases between. The CDR3 covers 13 residues.

This clone was seen a handful of times. The rearrangement uses TRBV19 and TRBJ2-7; D is possibly TRBD2 (6 bases). V dropped 3 bases and J dropped 4 bases, with 19 bases sitting between them. The CDR3 contains 16 residues. The germline CDR1 and CDR2 sequences are LNHDA and SQIVND (reference sequence). This chain's CDR3 is CASSIKEGRGQYEQYF. For the CDR3, the DNA is TGTGCCAGTAGTATCAAGGAGGGGCGAGGGCAATACGAGCAGTACTTC. Variable domain in full (rest from reference TRBV19 and TRBJ2-7): DGGITQSPKYLFRKEGQNVTLSCEQNLNHDAMYWYRQDPGQGLRLIYYSQIVNDFQKGDIAEGYSVSREKKESFPLTVTSAQKNPTAFYLCASSIKEGRGQYEQYFGPGTRLTVT.

V and J are TRBV28 and TRBJ2-2; D unresolved. Germline CDR1 reads MDHEN; CDR2 reads SYDVKM. This CDR3 region has 16 residues. V dropped 4 bases and J dropped 2 bases, with 14 bases sitting between them. The CDR3 DNA follows: TGTGCCAGCAGTTCCAGGCCGAGGAGCAACACCGGGGAGCTGTTTTTT. Amino acid sequence: CASSSRPRSNTGELFF.

The chain employs TRBV7-9 and TRBJ2-2; tentative D call: TRBD1 (6 bases). The germline CDR1 and CDR2 sequences are SEHNR and FQNEAQ (reference sequence). The germline V and J ends were trimmed by 6 bases and 5 bases, with 22 bases remaining between them. This CDR3 has 17 residues. CDR3 coding DNA: TGTGCCAGCAGTTTCGTGACGACAGGCGATTCTACCGGGGAGCTGTTTTTT. Protein product: CASSFVTTGDSTGELFF.

This chain uses TRBV4-1 with TRBJ2-7; D not resolved. V was trimmed by 4 bases and J by 3 bases, leaving 16 bases between them. Germline-derived CDR1 and CDR2 are MGHRA and YSYEKL. The CDR3 length is 15 residues. The CDR3 DNA reads as TGCGCCAGCAGCCCCGAGCAGGAGTCTTTCTACGAGCAGTACTTC. As protein: CASSPEQESFYEQYF.

The J gene is TRBJ2-3, the V gene TRBV7-7; D not resolved. CDR3 length: 14 amino acids. V lost 1 base to trimming and J lost 0 bases, with 5 bases between them. Germline CDR1 SSHAT, CDR2 FNYEAQ (reference sequence). The CDR3 DNA follows: TGTGCCAGCAGCTTAGGAACTAGCACAGATACGCAGTATTTT. Translating gives CASSLGTSTDTQYF. Full variable domain (outside the CDR3, taken from reference TRBV7-7 and TRBJ2-3): GAGVSQSPRYKVTKRGQDVTLRCDPISSHATLYWYQQALGQGPEFLTYFNYEAQPDKSGLPSDRFSAERPEGSISTLTIQRTEQRDSAMYRCASSLGTSTDTQYFGPGTRLTVL.

This clone came up a few times. The V gene is TRBV27, the J gene TRBJ2-7; 7 positions agree with TRBD2. CDR1 and CDR2 from the germline V gene are MNHEY and SMNVEV (reference sequence). This CDR3 is 14 amino acids long. Trimming cost V 3 bases and J 4 bases; bases outside gene matches: 6. CDR3: CASSLAGAQYEQYF. For the CDR3, the DNA is TGTGCCAGCAGTTTGGCGGGAGCCCAGTACGAGCAGTACTTC.

CDR3 in DNA: TGCAGCGTTCCGGGAGTGCCCTTGGGCACTGAAGCTTTCTTT. The encoded protein is CSVPGVPLGTEAFF. V usage is TRBV29-1 and J usage is TRBJ1-1; no firm D call. The CDR3 is 14 residues long. Trimming removed 5 bases at V and 4 bases at J, with 17 bases between. CDR1 and CDR2 from the germline V gene are SQVTM and ANQGSEA.

The chain employs TRBV10-2 and TRBJ2-2; TRBD2 might be the D (6 bases). V dropped 4 bases and J dropped 5 bases, with 11 bases sitting between them. The CDR3 extends over 14 amino acids. Germline loops: CDR1 WSHSY, CDR2 SAAADI. This CDR3 is CASSGPGGTGELFF. CDR3 DNA: TGCGCCAGCAGTGGTCCTGGGGGGACCGGGGAGCTGTTTTTT.

The CDR3 sequence is CASSPQQPGTGTYEQYF. The CDR3 bases are TGTGCCAGCTCACCCCAACAGCCCGGGACGGGAACCTACGAGCAGTACTTC. The V and J genes are TRBV18 and TRBJ2-7, with D perhaps being TRBD1 or TRBD2 (5 bases each). CDR1 is KGHSH, CDR2 LQKENI, per germline. This CDR3 contains 17 residues. V was trimmed by 3 bases and J by 2 bases, leaving 20 bases between them. Complete variable domain (other parts from reference TRBV18 and TRBJ2-7): NAGVMQNPRHLVRRRGQEARLRCSPMKGHSHVYWYRQLPEEGLKFMVYLQKENIIDESGMPKERFSAEFPKEGPSILRIQQVVRGDSAAYFCASSPQQPGTGTYEQYFGPGTRLTVT.

The chain recombines TRBV27 with TRBJ2-6; D gene ambiguous. This CDR3 contains 13 residues. In germline, CDR1 is MNHEY, CDR2 SMNVEV (reference sequence). Trimming shortened V by 7 bases and J by 0 bases, and 4 bases separated the two germline ends. The CDR3: CASKLSGANVLTF. CDR3 coding DNA: TGTGCCAGCAAACTCTCTGGGGCCAACGTCCTGACTTTC.

This clone came up a few times. The rearrangement uses TRBV5-6 and TRBJ1-1; 7 positions agree with TRBD1. V gave up 4 bases and J gave up 4 bases; unmatched junction bases: 4. Germline CDR1 is SGHDT and CDR2 is YYEEEE. The CDR3 sequence is 13 residues long. The CDR3 region has the DNA TGTGCCAGCAGCGACGACAGGGCCACTGAAGCTTTCTTT. Residues: CASSDDRATEAFF.

The chain employs TRBV7-8 and TRBJ2-1; 7 nucleotides align to TRBD2. Germline loops: CDR1 SGHVS, CDR2 FQNEAQ. CDR3 length: 15 residues. J lost 2 bases, V lost 7 bases, and 8 bases had no gene match. This CDR3 is CASNAREVAYNEQFF. The CDR3 region has the DNA TGTGCCAGCAACGCCCGGGAGGTGGCCTACAATGAGCAGTTCTTC.

This chain links TRBV19 with TRBJ1-5; D unclear. This CDR3 has 16 residues. Trimming stripped 5 bases from V and 0 bases from J, with 14 bases between. Germline V gene sequence: CDR1 LNHDA, CDR2 SQIVND (reference sequence). DNA of the CDR3: TGTGCCAGTAGTCCCACTAGGGCAGTTAGCAATCAGCCCCAGCATTTT. It is translated as CASSPTRAVSNQPQHF. Full variable domain (outside the CDR3, taken from reference TRBV19 and TRBJ1-5): DGGITQSPKYLFRKEGQNVTLSCEQNLNHDAMYWYRQDPGQGLRLIYYSQIVNDFQKGDIAEGYSVSREKKESFPLTVTSAQKNPTAFYLCASSPTRAVSNQPQHFGDGTRLSIL.

The rearrangement joins TRBV9 to TRBJ1-4, with 7 bases fitting TRBD1. Germline V lookup: CDR1 SGDLS, CDR2 YYNGEE. Trimming at V came to 7 bases and at J to 4 bases, leaving 4 bases not matched to a gene. The CDR3 runs 13 residues. Written as DNA, the CDR3 is TGTGCCAGCTCCGGGACAGTTAATGAAAAACTGTTTTTT. The encoded protein is CASSGTVNEKLFF.

The chain combines TRBV28 with TRBJ2-1, with no clear D. Trimming left V 4 bases short and J 12 bases short, with 13 bases between. The CDR3 length is 12 residues. In germline, CDR1 is MDHEN, CDR2 SYDVKM. CDR3 nucleotides: TGTGCCAGCAGTTCCCCCCGCGGCGGGCAGTTCTTC. The encoded protein is CASSSPRGGQFF.

Here the CDR3 DNA reads TGTGCCAGTAGTATGAGTGGGGGCAATCAGCCCCAGCATTTT. This encodes CASSMSGGNQPQHF. This sequence joins TRBV19 and TRBJ1-5, with D uncertain. The V gene lost 3 bases and the J gene lost 2 bases, with 8 bases spanning the gap. This CDR3 has 14 amino acids. Germline V gives CDR1 LNHDA, CDR2 SQIVND (reference sequence).

The chain is built from TRBV5-6 and TRBJ2-6; D not certain. This CDR3 is built from 14 residues. The ends were cut back, 0 bases at V and 1 base at J, with 2 bases in the middle. Germline-derived CDR1 and CDR2 are SGHDT and YYEEEE. The CDR3 DNA sequence: TGTGCCAGCAGCTTGGGATCTGGGGCCAACGTCCTGACTTTC. As protein: CASSLGSGANVLTF.

V gene TRBV6-5 combines with J gene TRBJ1-5, with D possibly matching TRBD1 (5 bases). With 4 bases removed from V and 0 bases from J, the gap between germline ends came to 10 bases. CDR1 MNHEY and CDR2 SVGAGI come from the germline V gene. The CDR3 consists of 15 residues. CDR3 sequence: CASSLQAYSNQPQHF. The CDR3 nucleotides are TGTGCCAGCAGTTTACAGGCTTATAGCAATCAGCCCCAGCATTTT.

V gene TRBV27 combines with J gene TRBJ1-2; maybe TRBD1 (6 bases). The length of the CDR3 is 15 residues. V was pared by 3 bases and J by 6 bases, with 17 bases between. Germline values: CDR1 MNHEY, CDR2 SMNVEV (reference sequence). The CDR3 bases are TGTGCCAGCAGTTTCTCGGGGGACATGGGGGATGGCTACACCTTC. Protein product: CASSFSGDMGDGYTF.

The V call is TRBV29-1, the J call TRBJ1-5; TRBD1 matches at 8 bases. The CDR3 loop spans 13 amino acids. The V gene end was trimmed by 5 bases and the J gene end by 7 bases; junction bases not matched to a gene: 7. In germline, CDR1 is SQVTM, CDR2 ANQGSEA. CDR3 amino acids: CSVWAGGRQPQHF. CDR3 nucleotide sequence: TGCAGCGTTTGGGCAGGGGGCAGGCAGCCCCAGCATTTT.

V usage is TRBV19 and J usage is TRBJ1-1, with 9 bases identical to TRBD1. The CDR3 is made up of 16 amino acids. CDR1 and CDR2 from the germline V gene are LNHDA and SQIVND (reference sequence). Unmatched junction bases numbered 5, after V lost 2 bases and J lost 1 base. The chain's CDR3 is CASSISPDRGNTEAFF. The CDR3 DNA sequence: TGTGCCAGTAGTATATCTCCGGACAGGGGGAACACTGAAGCTTTCTTT.

The chain combines TRBV5-6 with TRBJ1-1; D unclear. Germline V CDR1 and CDR2: SGHDT, YYEEEE. The V gene lost 2 bases and the J gene lost 0 bases, with 2 bases spanning the gap. CDR3 length: 12 residues. CDR3 nucleotides: TGTGCCAGCAGCTTAGTGAACACTGAAGCTTTCTTT. As protein: CASSLVNTEAFF.

The gene calls are TRBV29-1 and TRBJ2-1, with D possibly TRBD1 on 8 matching bases. This CDR3 spans 17 amino acids. Germline CDR1 and CDR2: SQVTM and ANQGSEA. V was trimmed by 5 bases and J by 4 bases, leaving 24 bases between them. CDR3 in DNA: TGCAGCGTTAGCGGGACAGGCGAATCAACCGCTTACAATGAGCAGTTCTTC. Encoded protein: CSVSGTGESTAYNEQFF.

The chain links TRBV6-6 to TRBJ1-5; D is uncertain. The CDR3 has 14 residues. Trimming took off 6 bases at V and 2 bases at J, with 11 bases between the two ends. Germline loops: CDR1 MNHNY, CDR2 SVGAGI (reference sequence). The CDR3 nucleotides read TGTGCCAGCAGCCTTGGTAGGGGCAATCAGCCCCAGCATTTT. Translated: CASSLGRGNQPQHF.

The chain has TRBV5-1 and TRBJ1-4; 7 bases fit TRBD1. The CDR3 is 14 amino acids. The junction had 8 bases not matched to a gene; V was cut back by 4 bases and J by 8 bases. Germline V gene sequence: CDR1 SGHRS, CDR2 YFSETQ. The DNA of the CDR3 is TGCGCCAGCAGCCCAGGGGGAGGGAGCGAAAAACTGTTTTTT. It translates to CASSPGGGSEKLFF.

In its sample, this clone was seen a few times. The chain has TRBV9 and TRBJ2-7; 7 bases are shared with TRBD1. The junction had 21 bases not matched to a gene; V was cut back by 1 base and J by 5 bases. Germline V lookup: CDR1 SGDLS, CDR2 YYNGEE. The CDR3 is 19 amino acids. Here the CDR3 DNA reads TGTGCCAGCAGCGTAAGCTCTTTGGATCCCGGGACAGCCTTCGACGAGCAGTACTTC. It codes for CASSVSSLDPGTAFDEQYF. The whole variable domain, filled in from reference TRBV9 and TRBJ2-7, reads DSGVTQTPKHLITATGQRVTLRCSPRSGDLSVYWYQQSLDQGLQFLIQYYNGEERAKGNILERFSAQQFPDLHSELNLSSLELGDSALYFCASSVSSLDPGTAFDEQYFGPGTRLTVT.

This chain joins TRBV9 and TRBJ2-1; 8 bases match TRBD2. Looked up from germline, CDR1 is SGDLS and CDR2 is YYNGEE. This CDR3 spans 16 amino acids. Trimming at V came to 4 bases and at J to 4 bases, leaving 10 bases not matched to a gene. CDR3 amino acids: CASSHSTSGDYNEQFF. The CDR3 DNA reads TGTGCCAGCAGCCACTCCACTAGCGGAGATTACAATGAGCAGTTCTTC.